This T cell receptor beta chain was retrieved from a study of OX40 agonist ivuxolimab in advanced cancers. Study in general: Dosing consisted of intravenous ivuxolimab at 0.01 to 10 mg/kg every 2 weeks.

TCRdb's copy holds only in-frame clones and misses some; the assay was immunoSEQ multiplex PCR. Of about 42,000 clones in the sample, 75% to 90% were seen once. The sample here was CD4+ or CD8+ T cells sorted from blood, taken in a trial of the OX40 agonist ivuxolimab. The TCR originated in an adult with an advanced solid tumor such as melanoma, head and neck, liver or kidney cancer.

CDR3 DNA sequence: TGTGCCAGTAGTATCCCCCCCGCTGGCTACACCTTC. This encodes CASSIPPAGYTF. The rearrangement uses TRBV19 and TRBJ1-2, with unresolved D. Germline CDR1 reads LNHDA; CDR2 reads SQIVND (reference sequence). The V gene lost 3 bases and the J gene lost 7 bases, with 9 bases spanning the gap. The CDR3 extends over 12 amino acids.